A single sample gave rise to the 30 T cell receptor beta chains below, sequenced in a study of molecular identifiers for immune sequencing clone quantification listed by TCRdb under 2018. Receptor amplification or capture employed PCR. The sequencing machine was an Illumina HiSeq 4000. In-frame beta chains were kept once TCRdb had trimmed the public reads at Q25 with fastp and called clones with MiXCR. Entries that share a CDR3 protein sequence are merged under the most common genes and DNA. Here the sample has about 640,000 distinct CDR3 sequences; 15% to 20% occur a single time. The top ten constitute 0.85% of the sample. Sample: naive CD8+ T cells from blood, with Jurkat cell RNA spiked in. In light of the paper, this sample's cell subset or site label describes: FACS-sorted CD8+CD4-CCR7+CD45RA+ naive T cells. Receptors originate from a human donor in good health. Some libraries in this study had Jurkat cell RNA spiked in.

This clonotype was found many times. The chain employs TRBV24-1 and TRBJ1-1; D gene ambiguous. V was cut by 2 bases and J by 2 bases, with 5 bases left in between. Per germline, CDR1 KGHDR and CDR2 SFDVKD. CDR3 length: 13 residues. In DNA form, the CDR3 reads TGTGCCACCAGTGATTGGTCTAACACTGAAGCTTTCTTT. Translating gives CATSDWSNTEAFF.

This clonotype was counted many times. At one of its ends the junction is not consistent with the germline gene, which may arise from a read error. The V gene is TRBV29-1, the J gene TRBJ2-7; 7 nucleotides line up with TRBD2. Per the germline V gene, CDR1 is SQVTM and CDR2 is ANQGSEA. The CDR3 has 13 amino acids. CDR3 nucleotides: TGCAGCGTTGGGGGGGGGACCCTCTACGGGCAGTACTTC. Translating gives CSVGGGTLYGQYF.

CDR3 DNA: TGTGCCAGCACCTCGGACAGGGTGGCCGGGGAGCTGTTTTTT. Amino acid sequence: CASTSDRVAGELFF. The V call is TRBV12-3 or TRBV12-4, the J call TRBJ2-2; 8 bases align to TRBD1. With 7 bases clipped from V and 6 bases from J, the junction kept 7 bases outside the gene matches. The CDR3 totals 14 residues.

The sample holds many counts of this clonotype. The chain links TRBV11-2 to TRBJ2-2; possibly TRBD1 for D (6 bases). The CDR3 is 15 amino acids. Germline lookup yields CDR1 SGHAT and CDR2 FQNNGV. V gave up 5 bases and J gave up 6 bases, with 16 bases separating them. The CDR3 loop is CASSEWTDWAGELFF. The CDR3 DNA follows: TGTGCCAGCAGCGAATGGACAGATTGGGCCGGGGAGCTGTTTTTT.

The chain combines TRBV12-3 or TRBV12-4 with TRBJ1-1; D remains ambiguous. V was clipped by 7 bases and J by 8 bases, with 20 bases between them. The CDR3 consists of 14 residues. CDR3 protein: CASKPRVPPGEAFF. In DNA, the CDR3 is TGTGCCAGCAAACCTAGGGTGCCGCCAGGCGAAGCTTTCTTT.

As to this clonotype: A much larger clonotype is one base distant, so this may be a read error. The V gene is TRBV28, the J gene TRBJ1-1; D possibly corresponds to TRBD1 (5 bases). This CDR3 has 14 residues. Germline values: CDR1 MDHEN, CDR2 SYDVKM. Here the CDR3 reads CASSLGSPGTEASF. The CDR3 DNA is TGTGCCAGCAGTTTAGGGTCGCCTGGGACTGAAGCTTCCTTT.

In its sample, this clonotype was seen a few times. The V gene is TRBV30, the J gene TRBJ2-7; D not resolved. The CDR3 is made up of 12 amino acids. V was pared by 3 bases and J by 3 bases, with 9 bases between. Germline V CDR1 and CDR2: GTSNPN, SVGIG (reference sequence). CDR3 amino acids: CAWRTENYEQYF. The CDR3 DNA follows: TGTGCCTGGAGGACCGAGAACTACGAGCAGTACTTC.

The V gene is TRBV2, the J gene TRBJ2-7; tentatively, D is TRBD1 (6 bases). With 1 base removed from V and 4 bases from J, the gap between germline ends came to 11 bases. The CDR3 extends over 14 amino acids. Germline V lookup: CDR1 SNHLY, CDR2 FYNNEI. This CDR3 is CASSEGTGLYEQYF. The CDR3 DNA reads as TGTGCCAGCAGTGAAGGAACAGGGCTTTACGAGCAGTACTTC. Full variable domain (rest looked up from reference TRBV2 and TRBJ2-7): EPEVTQTPSHQVTQMGQEVILRCVPISNHLYFYWYRQILGQKVEFLVSFYNNEISEKSEIFDDQFSVERPDGSNFTLKIRSTKLEDSAMYFCASSEGTGLYEQYFGPGTRLTVT.

This clonotype was recorded at least ten times. The V gene is TRBV2, the J gene TRBJ2-3; D remains ambiguous. Germline V gives CDR1 SNHLY, CDR2 FYNNEI. The CDR3 totals 12 residues. The germline V and J ends were trimmed by 0 bases and 4 bases, with 2 bases remaining between them. In DNA form, the CDR3 reads TGTGCCAGCAGTGAAGCCGCAGATACGCAGTATTTT. This codes for CASSEAADTQYF.

In its sample, this clonotype was seen many times. The genes are TRBV12-5 and TRBJ2-3; TRBD1 aligns across 12 bases. The CDR3 runs 15 residues. CDR1 and CDR2 from the germline V gene are LGHNT and FRNRAP. V lost 5 bases to trimming and J lost 8 bases; unmatched junction nucleotides: 8. CDR3 in amino acids: CASGTGQGALGTQYF. The CDR3 DNA reads as TGTGCTAGTGGTACGGGACAGGGGGCGCTAGGTACGCAGTATTTT.

Ten or more counts support this clonotype. This chain connects TRBV11-2 to TRBJ2-7; 9 bases match TRBD1. The CDR3 has 14 amino acids. V shed 5 bases and J 4 bases; nucleotides not matched to a gene: 6. Germline V CDR1 and CDR2: SGHAT, FQNNGV. The DNA of the CDR3 is TGTGCCAGCAGCAACATGGACAGGGGATACGAGCAGTACTTC. Translating it yields CASSNMDRGYEQYF.

This clonotype was seen many times. The CDR3 here is CASSQDMTGWGEKLFF. The CDR3 nucleotides read TGCGCCAGCAGCCAAGATATGACAGGGTGGGGTGAAAAACTGTTTTTT. V gene TRBV4-3 combines with J gene TRBJ1-4; TRBD1 matches 7 bases. Germline V gene lookup returns CDR1 LGHNA and CDR2 YSLEER. The trim removed 0 bases at V and 7 bases at J, leaving 8 bases unmatched. The CDR3 contains 16 residues.

This clonotype was recorded many times. The chain employs TRBV12-3 or TRBV12-4 and TRBJ1-4; maybe TRBD1 (5 bases). CDR3 size: 16 residues. V gave up 5 bases and J gave up 0 bases, with 13 bases separating them. CDR3 loop: CASSRTDSATNEKLFF. DNA of the CDR3: TGTGCCAGCAGTCGGACCGACAGTGCAACTAATGAAAAACTGTTTTTT.

Comment on this clonotype: A much more abundant neighbour one base away suggests this may be a read error. The CDR3 carries no conserved terminal phenylalanine or tryptophan, so it likely arises from a read error. The V gene is TRBV20-1, the J gene TRBJ2-2; the D call may be TRBD1 or TRBD2 (5 bases each). The V end lost 6 bases, the J end lost 5 bases, and 13 bases lay between the germline ends. The CDR3 totals 13 residues. Germline V gene sequence: CDR1 DFQATT, CDR2 SNEGSKA (reference sequence). The CDR3, as DNA: TGCAGTGCAGAGGGGAGATGGACCGGGGAGCTGTTTTCT. Protein sequence: CSAEGRWTGELFS.

This clonotype was recorded at least ten times. The chain employs TRBV5-1 and TRBJ1-4; D remains ambiguous. The CDR3 has 15 residues. Per the germline V gene, CDR1 is SGHRS and CDR2 is YFSETQ. The germline V and J ends were trimmed by 0 bases and 4 bases, with 10 bases remaining between them. The DNA for the CDR3 is TGCGCCAGCAGCTTGGTTGGAGACATTAATGAAAAACTGTTTTTT. Protein: CASSLVGDINEKLFF.

This rearrangement joins TRBV5-7 to TRBJ1-6, with D maybe TRBD1 (6 bases). TRBV5-7 carries the ORF label, with uncertain function. The CDR3 contains 14 residues. V dropped 2 bases and J dropped 8 bases, with 11 bases sitting between them. CDR3 nucleotide sequence: TGTGCCAGCAGCTTAAACAGGGATTATTCACCCCTCCACTTT. Translated: CASSLNRDYSPLHF.

A note on this clonotype: This may be a read error: a much more frequent sequence differs by one nucleotide. The CDR3 does not end in the conserved phenylalanine or tryptophan, so this is likely a read error. The chain is built from TRBV6-5 and TRBJ2-3; 12 bases fit TRBD2. Germline CDR1 MNHEY, CDR2 SVGAGI. The ends lost 1 base at V and 3 bases at J; junction bases unmatched: 5. The CDR3 has 17 residues. The CDR3 DNA follows: TGTGCCAGCAGTTACTTGACTAGCGGGAGCGGTACAGATACGCAGTATCTT. Translated: CASSYLTSGSGTDTQYL.

The chain is built from TRBV19 and TRBJ1-2; D gene uncertain. The germline gives CDR1 LNHDA, CDR2 SQIVND (reference sequence). The CDR3 runs to 14 residues. Deletions cut 7 bases from V and 2 bases from J, with 14 bases between. The CDR3 bases are TGTGCCAGTACTACCCCGGGAGTAAACTATGGCTACACCTTC. Amino acid sequence: CASTTPGVNYGYTF.

This chain joins TRBV6-6 and TRBJ2-7; D tentatively reads TRBD1 or TRBD2 (5 bases each). Germline values: CDR1 MNHNY, CDR2 SVGAGI (reference sequence). The length of the CDR3 is 14 residues. V lost 6 bases and J lost 1, with 13 bases in between. CDR3 in amino acids: CASSGTAQSYEQYF. For the CDR3, the DNA is TGTGCCAGCAGCGGGACCGCTCAGTCCTACGAGCAGTACTTC.

Only a few counts were recorded for this clonotype. The J gene is TRBJ2-2, the V gene TRBV14; TRBD1 matches at 9 bases. CDR3 length: 16 amino acids. The J segment lost 2 bases and the V segment lost 5 bases, leaving 6 bases of the junction unmatched. Germline V gives CDR1 SGHDN, CDR2 FVKESK. CDR3 protein: CASSGGQGKNTGELFF. CDR3 in DNA: TGTGCCAGCAGCGGGGGACAGGGAAAAAACACCGGGGAGCTGTTTTTT.

This clonotype was detected ten times or more. The chain combines TRBV7-9 with TRBJ2-7, with 10 bases matching TRBD1. Germline-derived CDR1 and CDR2 are SEHNR and FQNEAQ (reference sequence). The CDR3 spans 15 residues. J gave up 2 bases and V 5 bases, and 6 bases lay outside the gene matches. The CDR3 DNA sequence: TGTGCCAGCAGCCCAACAGGACAGGGGGCCTACGAGCAGTACTTC. It is translated as CASSPTGQGAYEQYF.

This clonotype was counted between two and nine times. This chain joins TRBV27 and TRBJ2-7; D is perhaps TRBD1 (6 bases). The V end lost 5 bases, the J end lost 2 bases, and 16 bases lay between the germline ends. The CDR3 contains 15 residues. Germline loops: CDR1 MNHEY, CDR2 SMNVEV (reference sequence). CDR3 coding DNA: TGTGCCAGCAGTCTAGGGGGAACACCTCCCTACGAGCAGTACTTC. It specifies CASSLGGTPPYEQYF.

This clonotype was observed a single time. The J gene is TRBJ2-3, the V gene TRBV10-2, with TRBD2 matching 8 bases. V shed 2 bases and J 0 bases; nucleotides not matched to a gene: 7. Germline assignment: CDR1 WSHSY and CDR2 SAAADI. The CDR3 spans 17 residues. This CDR3 reads CASSEHLGLGSTDTQYF. The CDR3 DNA is TGCGCCAGCAGTGAGCATCTGGGACTAGGGAGCACAGATACGCAGTATTTT.

This clonotype was found a few times. This may stem from a read error, because a much larger clone lies one nucleotide away. The chain couples TRBV7-9 to TRBJ1-1; tentative D call: TRBD1 (6 bases). Germline V gene sequence: CDR1 SEHNR, CDR2 FQNEAQ (reference sequence). The CDR3 spans 14 residues. Trimming shortened V by 3 bases and J by 5 bases, and 13 bases separated the two germline ends. CDR3 residues: CASSLRTAGTEAFF. CDR3 bases: TGTGCCAGCAGCTTGCGGACAGCAGGGACTGAAGCTTTCTTT.

This clonotype was picked up many times. V and J are TRBV5-3 and TRBJ2-2; the D call may be TRBD1 or TRBD2 (5 bases each). TRBV5-3 is flagged as an ORF with uncertain function. Deletions cut 10 bases from V and 5 bases from J, with 15 bases between. This CDR3 contains 13 residues. The CDR3: CALRGGRTGELFF. CDR3 bases: TGTGCCCTCCGGGGCGGCCGGACCGGGGAGCTGTTTTTT.

This clonotype was counted many times. The J gene is TRBJ2-3, the V gene TRBV2; the D gene is possibly TRBD1 (6 bases). CDR1 is SNHLY and CDR2 is FYNNEI in the germline V gene. V was pared by 3 bases and J by 14 bases, with 15 bases between. The CDR3 has 12 residues. CDR3 in DNA: TGTGCCAGCAGTGATCTGGACAGCCTTGTGTATTTT. Protein product: CASSDLDSLVYF.

This clonotype was observed many times. The chain is built from TRBV4-1 and TRBJ2-7; no clear D gene. V lost 1 base to trimming and J lost 0 bases, with 10 bases between them. Germline lookup yields CDR1 MGHRA and CDR2 YSYEKL. The length of the CDR3 is 15 residues. The CDR3: CASSQGTASSYEQYF. CDR3 in DNA: TGCGCCAGCAGCCAAGGGACGGCCAGCTCCTACGAGCAGTACTTC.

This clonotype was seen only a few times. The chain recombines TRBV7-8 with TRBJ2-3; 7 bases agree with TRBD1. The CDR3 has 13 amino acids. CDR1 SGHVS and CDR2 FQNEAQ come from the germline V gene. As DNA, the CDR3 is TGTGTCTCGACGGGACAGCAGACAGATACGCAGTATTTT. Translating gives CVSTGQQTDTQYF.

This clonotype was seen at least ten times. V gene TRBV7-9 combines with J gene TRBJ1-1; 7 nucleotides line up with TRBD1. The J segment lost 3 bases and the V segment lost 5 bases, leaving 12 bases of the junction unmatched. The CDR3 runs 16 residues. The V gene's germline CDR1 is SEHNR and CDR2 FQNEAQ (reference sequence). Here the CDR3 DNA reads TGTGCCAGCAGCCACCGGGACAGCCGGGGAGACACTGAAGCTTTCTTT. Amino acids: CASSHRDSRGDTEAFF.

The sample holds many counts of this clonotype. The chain has TRBV20-1 and TRBJ2-4, with 10 bases aligning to TRBD2. The J segment lost 0 bases and the V segment lost 6 bases, leaving 5 bases of the junction unmatched. Germline V gene lookup returns CDR1 DFQATT and CDR2 SNEGSKA (reference sequence). The CDR3 spans 15 residues. CDR3 nucleotide sequence: TGCAGTGCCATTAGCGGGGGGCTAGCCAAAAACATTCAGTACTTC. This encodes CSAISGGLAKNIQYF.